This T cell receptor (beta chain) was observed in a study of vaccination effects on CD4 cells after COVID-19. Turning to the study itself: After expansion with viral peptide pools in the ViraFEST assay, antigen-specific CD4+ T cells were sequenced. Overall study results and limits: There was only 1 of 255 vaccine-induced clones in healthy vaccinees that cross-reacted with common cold coronaviruses.

The ends were cut back, 4 bases at V and 2 bases at J, with 9 bases in the middle. The CDR3 totals 13 residues. The germline V gene has CDR1 SGHRS and CDR2 YFSETQ. When about ten days of culture had elapsed, CD4+ T cells were isolated. Cultures had half their medium replaced with IL-2 medium on days 3 and 7. Profiling relied on immunoSEQ multiplex PCR, and the TCRdb table lists in-frame clones only, not all of them. The sample holds 70,000 or so clones; 60% to 80% are singletons and the top ten take about 2.1%. In regard to this clone: Its antigen is unknown.

The material sequenced was CD4+ T cells from PBMCs cultured without peptide, taken before COVID-19 vaccination. This TCR was recovered from a human donor who received a COVID-19 vaccine. This chain joins TRBV5-1 and TRBJ2-5; a possible D gene is TRBD2 (6 bases). The CDR3 protein is CASSLRGQETQYF. The DNA for the CDR3 is TGCGCCAGCAGCCTTCGGGGGCAAGAGACCCAGTACTTC.